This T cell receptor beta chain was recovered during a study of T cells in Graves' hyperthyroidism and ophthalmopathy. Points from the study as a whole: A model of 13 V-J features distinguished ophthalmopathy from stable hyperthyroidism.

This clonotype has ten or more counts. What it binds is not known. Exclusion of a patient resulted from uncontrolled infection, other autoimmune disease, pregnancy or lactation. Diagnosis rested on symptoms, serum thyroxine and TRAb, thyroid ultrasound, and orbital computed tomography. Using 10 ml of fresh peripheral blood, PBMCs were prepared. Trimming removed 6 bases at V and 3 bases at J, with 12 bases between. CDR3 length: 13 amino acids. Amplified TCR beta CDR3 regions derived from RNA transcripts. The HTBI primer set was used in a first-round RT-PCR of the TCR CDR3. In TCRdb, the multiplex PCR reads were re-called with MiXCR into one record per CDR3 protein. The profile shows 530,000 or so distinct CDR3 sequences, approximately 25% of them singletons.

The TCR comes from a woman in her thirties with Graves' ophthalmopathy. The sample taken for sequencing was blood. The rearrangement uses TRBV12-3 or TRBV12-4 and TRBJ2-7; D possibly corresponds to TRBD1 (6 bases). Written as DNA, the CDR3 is TGTGCCAGCAGCCAACAGGGTCTCTACGAGCAGTACTTC. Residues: CASSQQGLYEQYF.